These 11 T cell receptor beta chains were sequenced from one sample in a study of T-cell memory formation after mild COVID-19. TCRdb reanalysed the 5' RACE reads using MiXCR and keeps one entry per CDR3 protein. This sample has about 180,000 distinct CDR3 sequences, with 18% found just once. The specimen was PBMCs or a T cell subset sorted from them (not recorded which). These receptors were collected from a man younger than 30 who had mild COVID-19 (a few samples of this study predate the infection). Cell type and time point are not known.

Many counts were recorded for this clonotype. The chain employs TRBV6-2 or TRBV6-3 and TRBJ2-2; D unclear. The CDR3 spans 15 residues. Trimming pared 8 bases from V and 6 bases from J, leaving 19 bases between. Germline CDR1 is MNHEY and CDR2 is SVGEGT. The CDR3 DNA reads TGTGCCAGCGGAGACGGAAATCATCAAGCCGGGGAGCTGTTTTTT. Its translation: CASGDGNHQAGELFF.

This clonotype was seen only a few times. The chain links TRBV4-3 to TRBJ1-3; 11 nucleotides line up with TRBD1. Germline values: CDR1 LGHNA, CDR2 YSLEER. The trim removed 5 bases at V and 0 bases at J, leaving 9 bases unmatched. This CDR3 has 18 amino acids. CDR3 sequence reads: CASSFHLGQGASGNTIYF. The CDR3 bases are TGCGCCAGCAGCTTCCATCTTGGACAGGGGGCCTCTGGAAACACCATATATTTT.

In this sample, this clonotype turned up a few times. The J gene is TRBJ2-5, the V gene TRBV20-1; tentative D call: TRBD2 (7 bases). CDR3 length: 14 amino acids. V was cut by 5 bases and J by 5 bases, with 18 bases left in between. CDR1 DFQATT and CDR2 SNEGSKA come from the germline V gene (reference sequence). As DNA, the CDR3 is TGCAGTGCTGACGTATCGGGGGGCGGGGAGACCCAGTACTTC. Amino acids: CSADVSGGGETQYF.

This clonotype was seen a few times. The chain links TRBV5-4 to TRBJ2-7; perhaps D is TRBD1 or TRBD2 (6 bases each). There are 13 residues in the CDR3. Deletions cut 4 bases from V and 2 bases from J, with 10 bases between. Looked up from germline, CDR1 is SGHNT and CDR2 is YYREEE (reference sequence). The CDR3: CASSIGGPYEQYF. DNA for the CDR3: TGTGCCAGCAGCATAGGGGGGCCCTACGAGCAGTACTTC.

This clonotype came up a few times. This sequence joins TRBV7-2 and TRBJ2-5; D perhaps matches TRBD2 (6 bases). This CDR3 has 15 amino acids. Per germline, CDR1 SGHTA and CDR2 FQGNSA. V lost 1 base, J lost 3 bases, and 12 bases lay in between. In DNA, the CDR3 is TGTGCCAGCAGCTTAGTTGGGGGGAAAGAAGAGACCCAGTACTTC. Amino acids: CASSLVGGKEETQYF.

In its sample, this clonotype was seen a few times. The J gene is TRBJ2-1, the V gene TRBV9; the match to TRBD2 covers 11 bases. The CDR3 covers 14 residues. Germline V gene lookup returns CDR1 SGDLS and CDR2 YYNGEE. After removal of 2 bases from V and 10 bases from J, the junction contained 5 bases not matched to a gene. The CDR3, as DNA: TGTGCCAGCAGCGTGACCGGGACTAGCGGAGAGCAGTTCTTC. Amino acids: CASSVTGTSGEQFF.

The table lists this clonotype with a few counts. The CDR3 DNA is TGCAGTGCTAGCTTTCTAGCGGGGGGGCTTAATGAGCAGTTCTTC. Its protein is CSASFLAGGLNEQFF. This chain uses TRBV20-1 with TRBJ2-1, with 12 bases matching TRBD2. This CDR3 region has 15 residues. Trimming cost V 3 bases and J 7 bases; bases outside gene matches: 7. From germline, CDR1 is DFQATT and CDR2 SNEGSKA (reference sequence).

The table lists this clonotype with a few counts. This chain joins TRBV6-5 and TRBJ2-1, with D perhaps matching TRBD2 (7 bases). The germline gives CDR1 MNHEY, CDR2 SVGAGI. The CDR3 has 14 amino acids. Between the trimmed V and J ends, which lost 2 bases and 7 bases, there was a span of 12 bases. The CDR3 is CASSYGGAGNEQFF. CDR3 in DNA: TGTGCCAGCAGTTACGGGGGGGCGGGAAATGAGCAGTTCTTC.

This clonotype was found a few times. CDR3 DNA: TGTGCCAGCAGTCCCCTTCCCGACAGAAGCTATGGCTACACCTTC. Residues: CASSPLPDRSYGYTF. J is TRBJ1-2 and V is TRBV27; possibly TRBD1 for D (5 bases). Germline values: CDR1 MNHEY, CDR2 SMNVEV (reference sequence). V was shortened by 5 bases and J by 4 bases, with 17 bases between the two germline ends. This CDR3 is built from 15 residues.

This clonotype has just one count. The genes are TRBV6-6 and TRBJ2-3; D possibly matches TRBD1 or TRBD2 (6 bases each). This CDR3 has 15 amino acids. Germline CDR1 MNHNY, CDR2 SVGAGI (reference sequence). The V end was cut by 1 base, the J end by 4 bases, with 12 bases between. The CDR3 region is CASSYYAGGADTQYF. CDR3 DNA sequence: TGTGCCAGCAGTTACTATGCCGGGGGCGCAGATACGCAGTATTTT.

The chain couples TRBV20-1 to TRBJ1-6, with 9 bases matching TRBD1. CDR1 and CDR2 (germline): DFQATT, SNEGSKA (reference sequence). CDR3 length: 13 amino acids. The trim removed 6 bases at V and 10 bases at J, leaving 7 bases unmatched. The CDR3 DNA reads TGCAGTGCCAAATGGACAGGGGAATCACCCCTCCACTTT. Protein product: CSAKWTGESPLHF.